The TCR beta chain under discussion was sequenced for a study of metastatic and nonmetastatic thyroid tumors. Study at large: Malignant and benign thyroid patients had repertoires compared in peripheral blood and tumor or nodule tissue. Points from the study as a whole: Reported TCR beta diversity, measured in blood and tumor, was significantly higher for malignant thyroid tumors than for benign nodules.

This clone was seen many times. Its antigen is undetermined. Original analysis: The authors used CDR3 differences across clinicopathological groups to build a distant-metastasis classifier for papillary thyroid cancer. TCRdb called clones again from the PCR reads with MiXCR. The V and J calls, along with clone size, are taken from TCRdb and not from the paper's own processing. This table holds some 22,000 clones, around 25% found once. Thyroid surgery was preceded by no treatment in any patient. Looked up from germline, CDR1 is MDHEN and CDR2 is SYDVKM. The CDR3 spans 18 residues. V was shortened by 5 bases and J by 0 bases, with 20 bases between the two germline ends.

J is TRBJ1-3 and V is TRBV28, with D perhaps TRBD1 (6 bases). The sample was tumor tissue. This sequence originates from a male donor with papillary thyroid cancer or a benign thyroid nodule (not recorded which). Some clones in this sample may be carry-over from other donors' samples. This chain's CDR3 is CASSPMTGKRTSGNTIYF. CDR3 DNA: TGTGCCAGCAGTCCAATGACAGGTAAAAGGACCTCTGGAAACACCATATATTTT.